A single sample gave rise to the 21 T cell receptor beta chains below, sequenced in a study of T cells in Graves' hyperthyroidism and ophthalmopathy. Researchers took RNA transcripts and amplified the TCR beta CDR3 regions from them. First-round RT-PCR of the TCR CDR3 relied on the HTBI primer set. TCRdb reanalysed the multiplex PCR reads using MiXCR and keeps one entry per CDR3 protein. This table holds 530,000 or so distinct CDR3 sequences, roughly 25% found once. The source material was blood. The receptors derive from a woman in her 30s with Graves' ophthalmopathy.

The chain combines TRBV20-1 with TRBJ1-2; D remains ambiguous. CDR1 and CDR2 (germline): DFQATT, SNEGSKA (reference sequence). This CDR3 has 12 amino acids. Between the trimmed V and J ends, which lost 3 bases and 8 bases, there was a span of 13 bases. The CDR3 DNA reads as TGCAGTGCTAGTGGCGGCGTGGAGGGCTACACCTTC. Encoded protein: CSASGGVEGYTF.

As regards this clonotype: A much larger clone sits a single nucleotide away, making a read error possible. J is TRBJ2-2 and V is TRBV6-2 or TRBV6-3; D perhaps matches TRBD2 (6 bases). This CDR3 contains 14 residues. Germline CDR1 reads MNHEY; CDR2 reads SVGEGT. CDR3 loop: CASGPQGDGGELLF. The DNA of the CDR3 is TGTGCCAGCGGACCTCAGGGAGATGGCGGGGAGCTGCTTTTT.

This clonotype was seen a few times. The chain is built from TRBV6-2 or TRBV6-3 and TRBJ2-7; TRBD1 matches at 9 bases. CDR1 and CDR2 from the germline V gene are MNHEY and SVGEGT. The CDR3 extends over 16 amino acids. V dropped 5 bases and J dropped 0; count of bases not matched to a gene: 8. This chain's CDR3 is CASSQPGQGRSYEQYF. The CDR3 nucleotides are TGTGCCAGCAGTCAACCGGGACAGGGTCGCTCCTACGAGCAGTACTTC.

This clonotype was observed many times. V usage is TRBV11-2 and J usage is TRBJ1-5, with D perhaps matching TRBD1 (6 bases). V lost 6 bases and J 4 bases, leaving 16 bases between the germline ends. CDR1 is SGHAT, CDR2 FQNNGV, per germline. This CDR3 contains 15 residues. In DNA, the CDR3 is TGTGCCAGCAGTCCCTCTGGACAGAAAAATCAGCCCCAGCATTTT. Translated: CASSPSGQKNQPQHF.

This clonotype was counted at least ten times. The chain links TRBV18 to TRBJ2-7; D is undetermined. There are 12 residues in the CDR3. Germline assignment: CDR1 KGHSH and CDR2 LQKENI. The V end lost 8 bases, the J end lost 3 bases, and 11 bases lay between the germline ends. CDR3 nucleotides: TGTGCCAGCAGCCCCCCGGGCTACGAGCAGTACTTC. This encodes CASSPPGYEQYF. Filled out from reference TRBV18 and TRBJ2-7, the complete variable domain reads NAGVMQNPRHLVRRRGQEARLRCSPMKGHSHVYWYRQLPEEGLKFMVYLQKENIIDESGMPKERFSAEFPKEGPSILRIQQVVRGDSAAYFCASSPPGYEQYFGPGTRLTVT.

The chain has TRBV6-5 and TRBJ1-2, with D maybe TRBD1 (5 bases). With 2 bases removed from V and 4 bases from J, the gap between germline ends came to 8 bases. Germline V gene sequence: CDR1 MNHEY, CDR2 SVGAGI. There are 13 residues in the CDR3. CDR3 coding DNA: TGTGCCAGCAGTTACGCAGGGAGCTATGGCTACACCTTC. Translated: CASSYAGSYGYTF.

This sequence joins TRBV12-3 or TRBV12-4 and TRBJ2-7, with D perhaps given as TRBD1 or TRBD2 (6 bases each). V shed 8 bases and J shed 3 bases, with 20 bases lying between them. The CDR3 loop spans 15 amino acids. Here the CDR3 reads CASSPPGRGGYEQYF. The CDR3 DNA is TGTGCCAGCTCACCTCCCGGCAGGGGAGGCTACGAGCAGTACTTC.

There are many counts of this clonotype. The chain joins TRBV18 to TRBJ2-7, with unresolved D. The germline V and J ends were trimmed by 3 bases and 4 bases, with 13 bases remaining between them. The germline V gene has CDR1 KGHSH and CDR2 LQKENI. The CDR3 contains 14 residues. This CDR3 is CASSPLAGEYEQYF. The DNA of the CDR3 is TGTGCCAGCTCACCTTTGGCCGGAGAATACGAGCAGTACTTC.

J is TRBJ2-7 and V is TRBV5-1, with D perhaps TRBD1 or TRBD2 (5 bases each). The CDR3 sequence is 15 residues long. V lost 3 bases and J 1 base, leaving 14 bases between the germline ends. Germline-derived CDR1 and CDR2 are SGHRS and YFSETQ. The CDR3: CASSSGTPRSYEQYF. In DNA form, the CDR3 reads TGCGCCAGCAGCTCCGGGACCCCCCGTTCCTACGAGCAGTACTTC.

There are many counts of this clonotype. The J gene is TRBJ1-2, the V gene TRBV20-1; D is perhaps TRBD1 (5 bases). CDR1 and CDR2 from the germline V gene are DFQATT and SNEGSKA (reference sequence). The CDR3 length is 12 residues. The V end was cut by 0 bases, the J end by 10 bases, with 12 bases between. CDR3 nucleotide sequence: TGCAGTGCTAGAGACGCCTCGACAGTCTACACCTTC. Protein sequence: CSARDASTVYTF.

The sample holds many counts of this clonotype. The CDR3 loop is CASSQDPAGWETQYF. The CDR3 DNA is TGCGCCAGCAGCCAAGATCCGGCAGGGTGGGAGACCCAGTACTTC. This chain connects TRBV4-3 to TRBJ2-5; D may be TRBD1 (5 bases). V was pared by 0 bases and J by 5 bases, with 13 bases between. CDR1 is LGHNA and CDR2 is YSLEER in the germline V gene. The CDR3 has 15 residues.

This clonotype appeared many times. V is TRBV20-1 and J is TRBJ1-5, with 9 nucleotides matching TRBD1. J was trimmed by 3 bases and V by 2 bases; bases with no gene match: 2. Per germline, CDR1 DFQATT and CDR2 SNEGSKA (reference sequence). The CDR3 runs to 14 residues. CDR3 sequence: CSARRTGDNQPQHF. The CDR3 nucleotides read TGCAGTGCTAGACGGACAGGGGACAATCAGCCCCAGCATTTT.

The chain employs TRBV12-3 or TRBV12-4 and TRBJ1-1; 7 bases fit TRBD1. Trimming cost V 6 bases and J 8 bases; bases outside gene matches: 12. This CDR3 region has 14 residues. This CDR3 reads CASRGGQDVTEAFF. CDR3 coding DNA: TGTGCCAGCAGGGGTGGACAGGATGTTACCGAAGCTTTCTTT.

This clonotype was found a few times. This chain uses TRBV5-1 with TRBJ2-5, with 8 positions matching TRBD1. Per germline, CDR1 SGHRS and CDR2 YFSETQ. Trimming at V came to 0 bases and at J to 5 bases, leaving 6 bases not matched to a gene. This CDR3 region has 15 residues. In DNA, the CDR3 is TGCGCCAGCAGCTTGGCCGGGACAGGAACGGAGACCCAGTACTTC. Translation gives CASSLAGTGTETQYF.

This clonotype was observed at least ten times. The CDR3 loop is CASSQQDDGYTF. In DNA, the CDR3 is TGTGCCAGCAGCCAGCAGGACGATGGCTACACCTTC. V and J are TRBV13 and TRBJ1-2; D gene ambiguous. Germline-derived CDR1 and CDR2 are PRHDT and FYEKMQ (reference sequence). V was shortened by 5 bases and J by 6 bases, with 10 bases between the two germline ends. The CDR3 is made up of 12 amino acids. Using reference TRBV13 and TRBJ1-2 for the parts outside the CDR3, the full variable domain is AAGVIQSPRHLIKEKRETATLKCYPIPRHDTVYWYQQGPGQDPQFLISFYEKMQSDKGSIPDRFSAQQFSDYHSELNMSSLELGDSALYFCASSQQDDGYTFGSGTRLTVV.

This clonotype occurred many times. The chain has TRBV27 and TRBJ1-2; the D gene is possibly TRBD1 (5 bases). V was pared by 8 bases and J by 8 bases, with 12 bases between. Germline CDR1 MNHEY, CDR2 SMNVEV (reference sequence). CDR3 length: 11 residues. The CDR3 is CASGTLMGYTF. CDR3 coding DNA: TGTGCCAGCGGGACTCTAATGGGCTACACCTTC.

This clonotype was detected ten times or more. The gene calls are TRBV6-5 and TRBJ2-5, with D perhaps TRBD2 (5 bases). V was pared by 2 bases and J by 5 bases, with 9 bases between. Looked up from germline, CDR1 is MNHEY and CDR2 is SVGAGI. The CDR3 consists of 13 residues. CDR3 sequence: CASSYAVAETQYF. The DNA for the CDR3 is TGTGCCAGCAGTTACGCCGTAGCGGAGACCCAGTACTTC.

This clonotype was seen more than once but under ten times. An end of the junction does not agree with germline; a read error may underlie this. The DNA of the CDR3 is TGTGCCAGCAGTTTAGGGTTTGGACTAGCGGGGGCCCTCAGCCACTTC. Protein sequence: CASSLGFGLAGALSHF. The chain links TRBV12-3 or TRBV12-4 to TRBJ2-5; 13 nucleotides match TRBD2. The CDR3 length is 16 residues.

This clonotype was counted at least ten times. This chain joins TRBV24-1 and TRBJ2-6; 9 nucleotides agree with TRBD1. The junction had 8 bases not matched to a gene; V was cut back by 9 bases and J by 0 bases. In germline, CDR1 is KGHDR, CDR2 SFDVKD. The CDR3 sequence is 17 residues long. DNA for the CDR3: TGTGCCACCGGGACAGGGATAGGTCCCTCTGGGGCCAACGTCCTGACTTTC. It translates to CATGTGIGPSGANVLTF.

The J gene is TRBJ1-5, the V gene TRBV12-3 or TRBV12-4; 8 bases align to TRBD1. This CDR3 is built from 18 residues. V dropped 6 bases and J dropped 7; count of bases not matched to a gene: 20. This CDR3 is CASRSRGNGQGRGQPQHF. CDR3 sequence (DNA): TGTGCCAGCAGATCGAGAGGCAACGGACAGGGACGAGGACAGCCCCAGCATTTT.

The V gene is TRBV6-1, the J gene TRBJ2-3, with D possibly being TRBD2 (6 bases). Germline lookup yields CDR1 MNHNS and CDR2 SASEGT. The CDR3 extends over 13 amino acids. V lost 4 bases and J 1 base, leaving 6 bases between the germline ends. CDR3 protein: CASSAGGTDTQYF. CDR3 sequence (DNA): TGTGCCAGCAGTGCGGGAGGCACAGATACGCAGTATTTT.